This T cell receptor (beta chain) was recovered during a study of identical twins. CDR1 and CDR2 (germline): ENHRY, SYGVKD. V shed 6 bases and J shed 0 bases, with 9 bases lying between them. The CDR3 consists of 14 residues. Each CDR3 protein gets one entry after TCRdb re-called the 5' RACE reads with MiXCR. The sample includes some 600,000 distinct CDR3 sequences, 7.1% seen only once; the top ten take approximately 1.5%. The same sample was also used in a study of yellow fever vaccine responses in identical twins.

The genes are TRBV10-3 and TRBJ1-5; a possible D gene is TRBD1 (6 bases). The specimen was PBMCs. The clonotype originates from a young woman in good health. CDR3 in DNA: TGTGCCATCAGGGGAGGGGGTAGCAATCAGCCCCAGCATTTT. Encoded protein: CAIRGGGSNQPQHF.